Below are 26 T cell receptor beta chains sequenced from a single sample in a study of T cell repertoires in cytomegalovirus infection. One entry per CDR3 protein results from TCRdb running MiXCR on the reads. The sample shows approximately 170,000 distinct CDR3 sequences, about 15% of them seen only once. Sequences were obtained from CD8+ T cells from PBMCs. Receptors were obtained from a human donor in good health (CMV status not recorded). Some clones in this sample may be carry-over from other donors' samples.

This clonotype has more than one count but fewer than ten. This chain joins TRBV7-9 and TRBJ1-2; D is unresolved. V lost 5 bases and J lost 8, with 15 bases in between. Germline-derived CDR1 and CDR2 are SEHNR and FQNEAQ (reference sequence). The CDR3 totals 13 residues. In DNA, the CDR3 is TGTGCCAGCAGCGCCTCCCAGGCCCGGGGCTACACCTTC. This sequence encodes CASSASQARGYTF.

The chain is built from TRBV7-8 and TRBJ2-7; D is perhaps TRBD1 (5 bases). Trimming took off 5 bases at V and 5 bases at J, with 10 bases between the two ends. Germline CDR1 and CDR2: SGHVS and FQNEAQ. This CDR3 comprises 12 residues. DNA for the CDR3: TGTGCCAGCAGCCCCAGGGTTGACGAGCAGTACTTC. This translates into CASSPRVDEQYF.

This clonotype has just one count. The rearrangement uses TRBV7-3 and TRBJ2-2; D might be TRBD2 (6 bases). From germline, CDR1 is SGHTA and CDR2 FQGTGA. Trimming stripped 5 bases from V and 3 bases from J, with 13 bases between. The CDR3 totals 15 residues. The CDR3 DNA reads as TGTGCCAGCAGCCCCCGCGGGGATTACACCGGGGAGCTGTTTTTT. It codes for CASSPRGDYTGELFF. Complete variable domain (other parts from reference TRBV7-3 and TRBJ2-2): GAGVSQTPSNKVTEKGKYVELRCDPISGHTALYWYRQSLGQGPEFLIYFQGTGAADDSGLPNDRFFAVRPEGSVSTLKIQRTERGDSAVYLCASSPRGDYTGELFFGEGSRLTVL.

The V call is TRBV14, the J call TRBJ1-6; D uncertain. Between the trimmed V and J ends, which lost 0 bases and 5 bases, there was a span of 5 bases. CDR3 length equals 14 residues. The germline gives CDR1 SGHDN, CDR2 FVKESK. The CDR3 spells CASSQDLNNSPLHF. The CDR3 nucleotides are TGTGCCAGCAGCCAAGATTTGAATAATTCACCCCTCCACTTT.

In this sample, this clonotype turned up a few times. The chain couples TRBV5-4 to TRBJ1-2; D unresolved. Germline V lookup: CDR1 SGHNT, CDR2 YYREEE (reference sequence). V shed 4 bases and J shed 7 bases, with 11 bases lying between them. The CDR3 spans 12 residues. CDR3 in DNA: TGTGCCAGCAGCCCGGGATTAGGTGGCTACACCTTC. This translates into CASSPGLGGYTF.

J is TRBJ2-1 and V is TRBV20-1; maybe TRBD2 (6 bases). V lost 6 bases, J lost 8 bases, and 14 bases lay in between. The CDR3 runs to 12 residues. CDR1 and CDR2 (germline): DFQATT, SNEGSKA (reference sequence). The CDR3 bases are TGCAGTGCCTGGGATGGCGGGGATGAGCAGTTCTTC. It yields the protein CSAWDGGDEQFF.

The rearrangement uses TRBV28 and TRBJ2-5, with TRBD1 matching 8 bases. The CDR3 extends over 14 amino acids. Per the germline V gene, CDR1 is MDHEN and CDR2 is SYDVKM. The V segment lost 5 bases and the J segment 4 bases; nucleotides outside the gene matches: 6. The CDR3 DNA is TGTGCCAGCAGTCTCACCAGGGGGCCAGAGACCCAGTACTTC. Residues: CASSLTRGPETQYF.

The V call is TRBV6-6, the J call TRBJ2-1, with D uncertain. V lost 0 bases, J lost 8 bases, and 11 bases lay in between. This CDR3 contains 14 residues. Germline-derived CDR1 and CDR2 are MNHNY and SVGAGI (reference sequence). CDR3 DNA sequence: TGTGCCAGCAGTTACTCGGCATCGACGGATGAGCAGTTCTTC. It codes for CASSYSASTDEQFF.

The rearrangement joins TRBV30 to TRBJ1-1; 12 nucleotides line up with TRBD1. Germline CDR1 is GTSNPN and CDR2 is SVGIG (reference sequence). V lost 3 bases, J lost 0 bases, and 11 bases stayed unmatched. The CDR3 spans 18 residues. Here the CDR3 DNA reads TGTGCCTGGAGAGACCGGGACAGGGGGCTATTAGTGAACACTGAAGCTTTCTTT. This codes for CAWRDRDRGLLVNTEAFF.

The chain links TRBV28 to TRBJ2-1, with 9 bases aligning to TRBD1. V dropped 3 bases and J dropped 7; count of bases not matched to a gene: 13. CDR1 and CDR2 from the germline V gene are MDHEN and SYDVKM. This CDR3 region has 17 residues. The CDR3 here is CASSFPLQGAPPNEQFF. CDR3 nucleotides: TGTGCCAGCAGTTTCCCCCTACAGGGGGCGCCCCCGAATGAGCAGTTCTTC. The full variable domain, its missing parts supplied by reference TRBV28 and TRBJ2-1, is DVKVTQSSRYLVKRTGEKVFLECVQDMDHENMFWYRQDPGLGLRLIYFSYDVKMKEKGDIPEGYSVSREKKERFSLILESASTNQTSMYLCASSFPLQGAPPNEQFFGPGTRLTVL.

This chain connects TRBV28 to TRBJ2-3, with D possibly TRBD1 on 6 matching bases. Germline CDR1 and CDR2: MDHEN and SYDVKM. CDR3 size: 14 residues. Trimming took off 3 bases at V and 1 base at J, with 8 bases between the two ends. For the CDR3, the DNA is TGTGCCAGCAGTTTGGACAGTCGCACAGATACGCAGTATTTT. Encoded protein: CASSLDSRTDTQYF.

The rearrangement links TRBV7-6 to TRBJ2-3; 9 nucleotides match TRBD1. The germline CDR1 and CDR2 sequences are SGHVS and FNYEAQ. CDR3 length: 16 residues. Trimming removed 5 bases from V and 4 bases from J; junction bases left unmatched: 10. CDR3 bases: TGTGCCAGCAGCCCAAAGACAGGGGGGAGGGCAGATACGCAGTATTTT. Amino acids: CASSPKTGGRADTQYF.

There are many counts of this clonotype. The chain has TRBV4-1 and TRBJ2-7; no clear D gene. V was shortened by 0 bases and J by 5 bases, with 17 bases between the two germline ends. This CDR3 contains 16 residues. Looked up from germline, CDR1 is MGHRA and CDR2 is YSYEKL. CDR3 nucleotide sequence: TGCGCCAGCAGCCAAGAAGCCGGAGTCCCCGCCAACGAGCAGTACTTC. Its translation: CASSQEAGVPANEQYF.

This clonotype showed up just a few times. The chain is built from TRBV20-1 and TRBJ1-1; D is unclear. V was pared by 0 bases and J by 1 base, with 12 bases between. Germline CDR1 and CDR2: DFQATT and SNEGSKA (reference sequence). The CDR3 loop spans 15 amino acids. CDR3 region: CSARDWERQNTEAFF. CDR3 nucleotides: TGCAGTGCTAGAGATTGGGAACGACAGAACACTGAAGCTTTCTTT.

This clonotype has a handful of counts. The chain employs TRBV7-9 and TRBJ2-7; either TRBD1 or TRBD2 may supply D (6 bases each). CDR1 and CDR2 from the germline V gene are SEHNR and FQNEAQ (reference sequence). V lost 4 bases and J 3 bases, leaving 16 bases between the germline ends. The CDR3 length is 15 residues. The CDR3, as DNA: TGTGCCAGCAGCTCTCCCAAGGGGGAGGACTACGAGCAGTACTTC. Translated: CASSSPKGEDYEQYF. The full variable domain, completed using reference TRBV7-9 and TRBJ2-7, is DTGVSQNPRHKITKRGQNVTFRCDPISEHNRLYWYRQTLGQGPEFLTYFQNEAQLEKSRLLSDRFSAERPKGSFSTLEIQRTEQGDSAMYLCASSSPKGEDYEQYFGPGTRLTVT.

This chain connects TRBV14 to TRBJ1-1, with D possibly TRBD1 on 5 matching bases. Trimming pared 4 bases from V and 1 base from J, leaving 13 bases between. Germline CDR1 and CDR2: SGHDN and FVKESK. This CDR3 is 15 amino acids long. Written as DNA, the CDR3 is TGTGCCAGCAGCCCCCATCAGGGTCGGAACACTGAAGCTTTCTTT. It yields the protein CASSPHQGRNTEAFF.

This clonotype was seen only a few times. The genes are TRBV12-3 or TRBV12-4 and TRBJ2-7, with D unresolved. This CDR3 has 12 amino acids. The V end lost 2 bases, the J end lost 2 bases, and 4 bases lay between the germline ends. The CDR3 sequence is CASSLTTYEQYF. The CDR3 DNA reads TGTGCCAGCAGTTTAACAACCTACGAGCAGTACTTC.

Only a few counts were recorded for this clonotype. The rearrangement uses TRBV7-2 and TRBJ1-2; TRBD1 agrees at 9 bases. This CDR3 has 16 amino acids. Trimming at V came to 2 bases and at J to 3 bases, leaving 7 bases not matched to a gene. CDR1 SGHTA and CDR2 FQGNSA come from the germline V gene. Written as DNA, the CDR3 is TGTGCCAGCAGCTTATTGGGACAGGGCCCGGACTATGGCTACACCTTC. Amino acid sequence: CASSLLGQGPDYGYTF.

This sequence joins TRBV7-9 and TRBJ2-1; TRBD1 agrees at 7 bases. CDR3 length: 15 amino acids. Germline CDR1 reads SEHNR; CDR2 reads FQNEAQ (reference sequence). Unmatched junction bases numbered 4, after V lost 5 bases and J lost 0 bases. The CDR3 region has the DNA TGTGCCAGCAGCCAAGGGGACAGCTCCTACAATGAGCAGTTCTTC. Amino acid sequence: CASSQGDSSYNEQFF.

This chain uses TRBV7-2 with TRBJ1-6; 10 bases map to TRBD1. This CDR3 has 20 amino acids. With V trimmed by 5 bases and J by 6 bases, 19 bases remained unmatched. Germline assignment: CDR1 SGHTA and CDR2 FQGNSA. The CDR3, as DNA: TGTGCCAGCAGCCCAAGTCTGTGGGACAGGGGTCTTATAGTTAATTCACCCCTCCACTTT. Translated: CASSPSLWDRGLIVNSPLHF. The whole variable domain, filled in from reference TRBV7-2 and TRBJ1-6, reads GAGVSQSPSNKVTEKGKDVELRCDPISGHTALYWYRQSLGQGLEFLIYFQGNSAPDKSGLPSDRFSAERTGGSVSTLTIQRTQQEDSAVYLCASSPSLWDRGLIVNSPLHFGNGTRLTVT.

This clonotype showed up just a few times. The chain couples TRBV5-1 to TRBJ2-3; perhaps TRBD2 as D (6 bases). V shed 3 bases and J shed 3 bases, with 11 bases lying between them. The CDR3 has 14 amino acids. Germline V gene sequence: CDR1 SGHRS, CDR2 YFSETQ. DNA of the CDR3: TGCGCCAGCAGCTCGACTAGGAGAACAGATACGCAGTATTTT. Its protein is CASSSTRRTDTQYF.

The chain carries TRBV5-1 and TRBJ2-1, with 7 bases identical to TRBD2. From germline, CDR1 is SGHRS and CDR2 YFSETQ. Trimming took 0 bases from V and 0 from J; bases not matched to a gene: 9. The CDR3 loop spans 18 amino acids. CDR3 region: CASSLGYWRTSSYNEQFF. The CDR3 region has the DNA TGCGCCAGCAGCTTGGGGTACTGGCGGACTAGCTCCTACAATGAGCAGTTCTTC.

This clonotype has just a few counts. The gene calls are TRBV7-2 and TRBJ2-3; TRBD2 matches 10 bases. Germline values: CDR1 SGHTA, CDR2 FQGNSA. This CDR3 is 16 amino acids long. After removal of 5 bases from V and 0 bases from J, the junction contained 5 bases not matched to a gene. CDR3 in amino acids: CASSRTSGSSTDTQYF. CDR3 bases: TGTGCCAGCAGCCGGACTAGCGGCTCTAGCACAGATACGCAGTATTTT. The complete variable domain, with remaining parts taken from reference TRBV7-2 and TRBJ2-3, reads GAGVSQSPSNKVTEKGKDVELRCDPISGHTALYWYRQSLGQGLEFLIYFQGNSAPDKSGLPSDRFSAERTGGSVSTLTIQRTQQEDSAVYLCASSRTSGSSTDTQYFGPGTRLTVL.

The genes are TRBV7-3 and TRBJ1-2; weak D call: TRBD1 (6 bases). Germline CDR1 SGHTA, CDR2 FQGTGA. This CDR3 comprises 12 residues. V was pared by 10 bases and J by 4 bases, with 13 bases between. The CDR3 spells CATDTGFYGYTF. CDR3 nucleotide sequence: TGTGCCACCGACACAGGGTTCTATGGCTACACCTTC.

As regards this clonotype: The junction shows a germline mismatch at one end, possibly a read error. The chain couples TRBV6-2 or TRBV6-3 to TRBJ2-7; 9 bases map to TRBD2. CDR1 and CDR2 from the germline V gene are MNHEY and SVGEGT. The CDR3 runs to 17 residues. Here the CDR3 reads CASSHSFKGLANYEQYF. The DNA of the CDR3 is TGTGCCAGCAGTCACTCGTTCAAGGGACTAGCTAACTACGAGCAGTACTTC.

This clonotype was picked up a small number of times. The V call is TRBV20-1, the J call TRBJ2-7, with TRBD2 identical over 15 bases. With 5 bases clipped from V and 2 bases from J, the junction kept 4 bases outside the gene matches. Germline assignment: CDR1 DFQATT and CDR2 SNEGSKA (reference sequence). The CDR3 length is 15 residues. The CDR3 nucleotides are TGCAGTGCTCCCGGACTAGCGGGAGGGACCTACGAGCAGTACTTC. Translation gives CSAPGLAGGTYEQYF.